The rows below give T cell receptor beta chains drawn from one sample of a study of blood T cell dynamics during melanoma immunotherapy. The repertoire was sequenced with immunoSEQ multiplex PCR; TCRdb's copy has only in-frame clones and lacks some. The sample carries almost 8,500 clones, 88% recorded once. The source was blood, collected from a patient treated with checkpoint blockade. Source of these receptors: a human donor with melanoma. Both conserved end residues are part of each CDR3. The D gene is left open where the match is weak. Clone size is given for some rows only: seen once, a few or many times, or a class if the clone is expanded.

size: -; D: -; V: TRBV5-6; J: TRBJ1-3; DNA: TGTGCCAGCAGCTTGCGGGCCACGGGGGCCTCTGGAAACACCATATATTTT; CDR3: CASSLRATGASGNTIYF
size: -; D: TRBD2; V: TRBV2; J: TRBJ2-7; DNA: TGTGCCAGCCGAACTAGCGGGAGTACCTACGAGCAGTACTTC; CDR3: CASRTSGSTYEQYF
size: -; D: -; V: TRBV5-1; J: TRBJ2-7; DNA: TGCGCCAGCAGCTTGGAGGGGGCCTACGAGCAGTACTTC; CDR3: CASSLEGAYEQYF
size: -; D: -; V: TRBV7-2; J: TRBJ1-4; DNA: TGTGCCAGCACCGGGGGCGGGAATGAAAAACTGTTTTTT; CDR3: CASTGGGNEKLFF
size: -; D: TRBD1; V: TRBV5-1; J: TRBJ2-3; DNA: TGCGCCAGCTCTTTAGGGGGCCCCACAGATACGCAGTATTTT; CDR3: CASSLGGPTDTQYF
size: -; D: TRBD1; V: TRBV5-1; J: TRBJ1-2; DNA: TGCGCCAGCAGCCCGGGAGGAGCAGGGGGCAGGTATGGATATGGCTACACCTTC; CDR3: CASSPGGAGGRYGYGYTF
size: -; D: -; V: TRBV5-5; J: TRBJ1-1; DNA: TGTGCCAGCAGCCCCTATTTGGGGTGGGACACTGAAGCTTTCTTT; CDR3: CASSPYLGWDTEAFF
size: -; D: TRBD1; V: TRBV28; J: TRBJ1-6; DNA: TGTGCCAGCAGGTCAGGGGGAGCGAATTCACCCCTCCACTTT; CDR3: CASRSGGANSPLHF
size: -; D: -; V: TRBV28; J: TRBJ1-1; DNA: TGTGCCAGCAGTACTAGACAGATTATGAACACTGAAGCTTTCTTT; CDR3: CASSTRQIMNTEAFF
size: -; D: -; V: TRBV19; J: TRBJ1-5; DNA: TGTGCCAGTAGTATGGGGGACGGGACTTATAGCAATCAGCCCCAGCATTTT; CDR3: CASSMGDGTYSNQPQHF
size: -; D: -; V: TRBV7-3; J: TRBJ1-2; DNA: TGTGCCAGCAGCCCAAAGGGGGGTAACGGCTACACCTTC; CDR3: CASSPKGGNGYTF
size: -; D: -; V: TRBV7-3; J: TRBJ1-1; DNA: TGTGCCAGCAGCGGAGGGCGGAACACTGAAGCTTTCTTT; CDR3: CASSGGRNTEAFF
size: -; D: TRBD1; V: TRBV28; J: TRBJ1-2; DNA: TGTGCCAGCTCACCGACAGGGCCCGGCTATGGCTACACCTTC; CDR3: CASSPTGPGYGYTF
size: -; D: TRBD1; V: TRBV2; J: TRBJ2-7; DNA: TGTGCCAGCAGTGTCGGTCAGGGGGCGGACGAGCAGTACTTC; CDR3: CASSVGQGADEQYF
size: -; D: -; V: TRBV19; J: TRBJ1-2; DNA: TGTGCCAGCCAAGAATGGGGGCAAGAATCTGGCTACACCTTC; CDR3: CASQEWGQESGYTF
size: -; D: TRBD1; V: TRBV11-2; J: TRBJ1-1; DNA: TGTGCCAGCAGCTTAGGCAGGGGGAAGAAGAACACTGAAGCTTTCTTT; CDR3: CASSLGRGKKNTEAFF
size: -; D: -; V: TRBV15; J: TRBJ2-7; DNA: TGTGCCACCAGCAGAGATGCAGGGCATTCCTACGAGCAGTACTTC; CDR3: CATSRDAGHSYEQYF
size: -; D: -; V: TRBV18; J: TRBJ2-6; DNA: TGTGCCAGCTCACCGTCCTCGGTGGGCTCTGGGGCCAACGTCCTGACTTTC; CDR3: CASSPSSVGSGANVLTF
size: -; D: -; V: TRBV27; J: TRBJ2-7; DNA: TGTGCCAGCAGTTTAAAGGTACAGGGTGGCGAGCAGTACTTC; CDR3: CASSLKVQGGEQYF
size: once; D: TRBD1; V: TRBV10-1; J: TRBJ1-5; DNA: TGCGCCAGCAGCCCGACAGGGGTCCATCAGCCCCAGCATTTT; CDR3: CASSPTGVHQPQHF
size: -; D: -; V: TRBV7-9; J: TRBJ1-2; DNA: TGTGCCAGCAGCTTAGCAAAGGGCGACTATGGCTACACCTTC; CDR3: CASSLAKGDYGYTF
size: -; D: TRBD1; V: TRBV7-7; J: TRBJ2-7; DNA: TGTGCCAGCAGCTACGGGACAGGCGTCTCCTACGAGCAGTACTTC; CDR3: CASSYGTGVSYEQYF
size: -; D: TRBD1; V: TRBV10-3; J: TRBJ2-6; DNA: TGTGCCATCAGTGGGGACAGGGACCCTGGGGCCAACGTCCTGACTTTC; CDR3: CAISGDRDPGANVLTF
size: -; D: -; V: TRBV7-2; J: TRBJ1-6; DNA: TGTGCCAGCAGCTTAGTAGGGAGCTCCTATAATTCACCCCTCCACTTT; CDR3: CASSLVGSSYNSPLHF
size: -; D: -; V: TRBV13; J: TRBJ1-4; DNA: TGTGCCAGCAGCCTCCAGGGAGCAACTAATGAAAAACTGTTTTTT; CDR3: CASSLQGATNEKLFF
size: -; D: -; V: TRBV5-1; J: TRBJ2-7; DNA: TGCGCCAGCAGCTCCTGGGACGCCTCCTACGAGCAGTACTTC; CDR3: CASSSWDASYEQYF
size: -; D: -; V: TRBV19; J: TRBJ2-3; DNA: TGTGCCAGTAGTATAGCGGACACGCGCACAGATACGCAGTATTTT; CDR3: CASSIADTRTDTQYF
size: -; D: -; V: TRBV19; J: TRBJ1-2; DNA: TGTGCCAGTACCTCACCGGACAGCGTAATGATCTATGGCTACACCTTC; CDR3: CASTSPDSVMIYGYTF
size: -; D: -; V: TRBV5-4; J: TRBJ1-2; DNA: TGTGCCAGCAGCTTGGCCGGCATCCTCTATGGCTACACCTTC; CDR3: CASSLAGILYGYTF
size: -; D: TRBD1; V: TRBV28; J: TRBJ1-6; DNA: TGTGCCAGCAGTCCAAGGCCGGGACAGGGATTGAGAAATTCACCCCTCCACTTT; CDR3: CASSPRPGQGLRNSPLHF
size: few; D: -; V: TRBV30; J: TRBJ1-5; DNA: TGTGCCTGGAGTGTAGGGATCAATCAGCCCCAGCATTTT; CDR3: CAWSVGINQPQHF
size: few; D: TRBD1; V: TRBV5-1; J: TRBJ1-4; DNA: TGCGCCAGCAGCTTGGGTGACAGGGGCGGTGAAAAACTGTTTTTT; CDR3: CASSLGDRGGEKLFF
size: -; D: TRBD1; V: TRBV7-2; J: TRBJ1-3; DNA: TGTGCCAGCAGCCCCCAGGGGACAGGTGGAAACACCATATATTTT; CDR3: CASSPQGTGGNTIYF
size: -; D: -; V: TRBV2; J: TRBJ1-4; DNA: TGTGCCAGCAGGGACTATGATAATGAAAAACTGTTTTTT; CDR3: CASRDYDNEKLFF
size: -; D: TRBD1; V: TRBV5-4; J: TRBJ2-2; DNA: TGTGCCAGCAGCCGTCCGGGACAGGGCGCCACCGGGGAGCTGTTTTTT; CDR3: CASSRPGQGATGELFF
size: -; D: -; V: TRBV15; J: TRBJ1-5; DNA: TGTGCCACCAGCAGAGGGGGGACGCCGTATAGCAATCAGCCCCAGCATTTT; CDR3: CATSRGGTPYSNQPQHF
size: -; D: TRBD1; V: TRBV6-6; J: TRBJ2-7; DNA: TGTGCCAGCACTGTAGGACAGGGAATCTACGAGCAGTACTTC; CDR3: CASTVGQGIYEQYF
size: -; D: TRBD1; V: TRBV19; J: TRBJ1-1; DNA: TGTGCCACAAGTTCCGGGACAGGGACGGGTGAAGCTTTCTTT; CDR3: CATSSGTGTGEAFF
size: -; D: -; V: TRBV7-8; J: TRBJ1-3; DNA: TGTGCCAGCAGCTTAGAGCACAGGTTGAGCTCTGGAAACACCATATATTTT; CDR3: CASSLEHRLSSGNTIYF
size: -; D: -; V: TRBV5-1; J: TRBJ2-7; DNA: TGCGCCAGCAGCCTTAACACCAACGAGCAGTACTTC; CDR3: CASSLNTNEQYF
size: -; D: -; V: TRBV5-1; J: TRBJ1-1; DNA: TGCGCCAGCAGGGAAGGGAGGGGGGTGAACACTGAAGCTTTCTTT; CDR3: CASREGRGVNTEAFF
size: once; D: -; V: TRBV21-1; J: TRBJ2-7; DNA: TGTGCCAGCAGCAAAGAAGGACAGGGGGTCCCTCTGAACGAGCAGTACTTC; CDR3: CASSKEGQGVPLNEQYF
size: -; D: -; V: TRBV19; J: TRBJ1-1; DNA: TGTGCCAGTAGTCCCCGGGCCTCACCCGGGGACACTGAAGCTTTCTTT; CDR3: CASSPRASPGDTEAFF